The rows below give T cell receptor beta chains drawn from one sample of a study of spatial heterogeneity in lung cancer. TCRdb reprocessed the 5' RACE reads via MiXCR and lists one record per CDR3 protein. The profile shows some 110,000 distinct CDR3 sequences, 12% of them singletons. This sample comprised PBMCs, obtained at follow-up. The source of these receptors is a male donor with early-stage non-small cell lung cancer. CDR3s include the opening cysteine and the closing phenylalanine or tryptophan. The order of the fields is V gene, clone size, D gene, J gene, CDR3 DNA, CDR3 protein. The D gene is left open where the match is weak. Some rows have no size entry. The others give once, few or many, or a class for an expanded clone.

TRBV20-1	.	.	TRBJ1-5	TGCAGTGCTACCAGGGGTAGCAATCAGCCCCAGCATTTT	CSATRGSNQPQHF
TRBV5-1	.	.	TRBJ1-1	TGCGCCAGCAGCTTGGAGGGCGGCGTGACGGCGGGAGCTTTCTTT	CASSLEGGVTAGAFF
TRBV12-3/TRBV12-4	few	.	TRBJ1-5	TGTGCCAGCACCCGTGGGGAGGAGCCCCAGCATTTT	CASTRGEEPQHF
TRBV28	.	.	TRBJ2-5	TGTGCCAGCAGTAAACCGGGGAGGACCCAGTACTTC	CASSKPGRTQYF
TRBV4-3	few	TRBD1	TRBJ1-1	TGCGCCAGCAGCTCGCTGACAGGGGGGAGGGGCACTGAAGCTTTCTTT	CASSSLTGGRGTEAFF
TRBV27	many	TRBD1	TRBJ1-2	TGTGCCAGCAGTTTATCCGGTCTACAGGGGGCTAACTATGGCTACACCTTC	CASSLSGLQGANYGYTF
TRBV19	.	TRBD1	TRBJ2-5	TGTGCCTGTCCGCCCCGGACAGGGAGAGAGACCCAGTACTTC	CACPPRTGRETQYF
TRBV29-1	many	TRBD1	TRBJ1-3	TGCAGCATGCACCGGACAGGGGGTGGAAACACCATATATTTT	CSMHRTGGGNTIYF
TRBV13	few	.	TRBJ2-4	TGTGCCAGCAGCTTGTTCGGGGCTCCCAAAAACATTCAGTACTTC	CASSLFGAPKNIQYF
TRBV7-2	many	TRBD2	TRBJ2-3	TGTGCCAGCACCCCCGGACTAGCGGTTACAGATACGCAGTATTTT	CASTPGLAVTDTQYF
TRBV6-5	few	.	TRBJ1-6	TGTGCCAGCAGTCCCACTTTCCGACAGAGTAATTCACCCCTCCACTTT	CASSPTFRQSNSPLHF
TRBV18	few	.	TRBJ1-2	TGTGCCAGCTCACAGGGTCCCCTTGAATCAGCTAACTATGGCTACACCTTC	CASSQGPLESANYGYTF
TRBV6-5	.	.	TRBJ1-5	TGTGCCAGCAGTCTCCAACAGGGCCAGCCCCAGCATTTT	CASSLQQGQPQHF
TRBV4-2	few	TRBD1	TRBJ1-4	TGTGCCAGCAGCTCCAGGGGGGGAGCTGAAAAACTGTTTTTT	CASSSRGGAEKLFF
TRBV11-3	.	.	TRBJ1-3	TGTGCCAGCAGGCGGACCAGCTCTGGAAACACCATATATTTT	CASRRTSSGNTIYF
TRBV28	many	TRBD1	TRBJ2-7	TGTGCCAGCAGACAGGGGACCTACGAGCAGTACTTC	CASRQGTYEQYF
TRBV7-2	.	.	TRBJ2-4	TGTGCCAGCAGCCGTTACAATTCCCCGGATCCGGCCAAAAACATTCAGTACTTC	CASSRYNSPDPAKNIQYF
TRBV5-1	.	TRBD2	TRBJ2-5	TGCGCCAGCAGCGCCCCAACTAGCGCCGCTCGGGAGACCCAGTACTTC	CASSAPTSAARETQYF
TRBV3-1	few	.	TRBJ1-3	TGTGCCAGCAGCCAAGGAAACACCATATATTTT	CASSQGNTIYF
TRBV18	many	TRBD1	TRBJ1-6	TGTGCCAGCTCACCCGGACAGGTAGATAATTCACCCCTCCACTTT	CASSPGQVDNSPLHF
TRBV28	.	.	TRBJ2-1	TGTGCCAGCAGTTTGCGATTGACCGTCGGGCCCTACAATGAGCAGTTCTTC	CASSLRLTVGPYNEQFF
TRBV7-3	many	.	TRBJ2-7	TGTGCCAGCAGGTCTAACCCCCCCGGCTACGAGCAGTACTTC	CASRSNPPGYEQYF
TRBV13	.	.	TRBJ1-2	TGTGCCAGCAGCCCACCCCCCGTCCCCGAGGGGGGCTACACCTTC	CASSPPPVPEGGYTF
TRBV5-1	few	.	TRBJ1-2	TGCGCCAGCAGCCCAGGACCCGAATCTTATGGCTACACCTTC	CASSPGPESYGYTF
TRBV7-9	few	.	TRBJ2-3	TGTGCCAGCAGCTTAGCGGGACCGAGAAGCACAGATACGCAGTATTTT	CASSLAGPRSTDTQYF
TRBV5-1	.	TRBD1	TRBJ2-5	TGCGCCAGCAGTTCCGGGACAGCGTACCAAGAGACCCAGTACTTC	CASSSGTAYQETQYF
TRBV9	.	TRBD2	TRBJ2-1	TGTGCCAGCAGTCCTGCGGGGGGACTTTACAATGAGCAGTTCTTC	CASSPAGGLYNEQFF
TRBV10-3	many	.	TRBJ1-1	TGTGCCATCAGTGAGTCGGACCGCTACCGGGGAGGAGCTTTCTTT	CAISESDRYRGGAFF
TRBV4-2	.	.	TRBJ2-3	TGTGCCAGAAGCCAAGATGTATGGGAGTACCCTACGCAGTATTTT	CARSQDVWEYPTQYF
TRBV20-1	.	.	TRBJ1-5	TGCAGTGCTAGTCCTGGGACAACCAATCAGCCCCAGCATTTT	CSASPGTTNQPQHF
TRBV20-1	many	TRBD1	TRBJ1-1	TGCAGTGCTAGTGTGCCGGGACAGCCGAACACTGAAGCTTTCTTT	CSASVPGQPNTEAFF
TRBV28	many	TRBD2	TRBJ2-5	TGTGCCAGCAGTGATAAGCGGGGGCCCCGGGAGACCCAGTACTTC	CASSDKRGPRETQYF
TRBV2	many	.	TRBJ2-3	TGTGCCAGCAGTGGGGCAGAGGCTAGCACAGATACGCAGTATTTT	CASSGAEASTDTQYF
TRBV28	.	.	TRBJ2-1	TGTGCCAGCAGCTCCGGGACACTCTTCTACAATGAGCAGTTCTTC	CASSSGTLFYNEQFF
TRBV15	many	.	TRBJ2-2	TGTGCCACCAGCAGAGATCGTTTTGGCAGGGTCGCCGGGGAGCTGTTTTTT	CATSRDRFGRVAGELFF
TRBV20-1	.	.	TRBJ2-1	TGCAGTGCTCGCCCCGGGGGAGCCTACAATGAGCAGTTCTTC	CSARPGGAYNEQFF
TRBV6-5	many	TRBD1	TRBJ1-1	TGTGCCAGCAGTACCCCTTCCCGGGACAGGGGAGGACTGGCTTTCTTT	CASSTPSRDRGGLAFF
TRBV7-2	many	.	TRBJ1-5	TGTGCCAGCAGCTTAACAGGGACCCAGCCCCAGCATTTT	CASSLTGTQPQHF
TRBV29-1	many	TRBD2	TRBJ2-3	TGCAGCTCATCCAGCGGGGGGGTCATTACAGATACGCAGTATTTT	CSSSSGGVITDTQYF
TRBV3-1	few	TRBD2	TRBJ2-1	TGTGCCAGCAGCCGGCTCACTAGCGGGAGCCACAATGAGCAGTTCTTC	CASSRLTSGSHNEQFF
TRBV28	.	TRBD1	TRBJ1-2	TGTGCCACCCGGACAGGGAAAAACTATGGCTACACCTTC	CATRTGKNYGYTF
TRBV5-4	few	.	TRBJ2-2	TGTGCCAGCAGCGCGGTCTACGAGAACACCGGGGAGCTGTTTTTT	CASSAVYENTGELFF
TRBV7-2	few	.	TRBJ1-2	TGTGCCAGCAGCTTATATTCCGAGGATGGCTACACCTTC	CASSLYSEDGYTF
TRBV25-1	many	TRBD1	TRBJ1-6	TGTGCCAGCAGTGAAGGGACAGGGGGTAATTCACCCCTCCACTTT	CASSEGTGGNSPLHF
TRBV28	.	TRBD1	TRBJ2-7	TGTGCCAGCAGTCCATGGGACAGGAGGAGCTCCTACGAGCAGTACTTC	CASSPWDRRSSYEQYF
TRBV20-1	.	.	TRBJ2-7	TGCAGTGCTAGTCTCGGATCCTACGAGCAGTACTTC	CSASLGSYEQYF
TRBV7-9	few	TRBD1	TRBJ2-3	TGTGCCAGCAGCTTTGGACAGGGGGCAACAGATACGCAGTATTTT	CASSFGQGATDTQYF
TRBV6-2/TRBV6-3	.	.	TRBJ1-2	TGTGCCAGCAGACTCCGGAGACGCGGCTATGGCTACACCTTC	CASRLRRRGYGYTF
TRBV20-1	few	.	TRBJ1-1	TGCAGTGCTCCCGCCGACGGAGCCTTGAACACTGAAGCTTTCTTT	CSAPADGALNTEAFF
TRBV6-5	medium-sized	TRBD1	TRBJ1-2	TGTGCCAGCAGTGGACAGGGACGTGGCTACACCTTC	CASSGQGRGYTF
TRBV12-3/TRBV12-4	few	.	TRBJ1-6	TGTGCCAGCAGTTTGGGGTTGTGGTCACCCCTCCACTTT	CASSLGLWSPLHF
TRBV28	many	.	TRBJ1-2	TGTGCCAGCAGACCCCGATCCTATGGCTACACCTTC	CASRPRSYGYTF
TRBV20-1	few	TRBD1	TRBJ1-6	TGCAGTGCCAAGGGACAGGGGGAATACTCACCCCTCCACTTT	CSAKGQGEYSPLHF
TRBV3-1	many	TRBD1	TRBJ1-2	TGTGCCAGCAGCCAATCGGCAGGGGGCGATGGCTACACCTTC	CASSQSAGGDGYTF
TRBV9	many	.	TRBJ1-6	TGTGCCAGCAGCCCCGGCCAGGGGATGTCCTATAATTCACCCCTCCACTTT	CASSPGQGMSYNSPLHF